This TCR beta chain is from a study of blood T cells in healthy people across ages. Notes on the study in general: Age brought a roughly linear fall in TCR beta diversity measured per million T cells.

Germline CDR1 reads DFQATT; CDR2 reads SNEGSKA (reference sequence). V lost 1 base and J 1 base, leaving 10 bases between the germline ends. This CDR3 contains 14 residues. Remarks on this clonotype: Its target is not known.

PCR was performed a second time for 7 to 11 cycles using a sample-barcoded 5' primer and a J-beta primer mix. MiXCR, applied by TCRdb to the 5' RACE reads, yields one record per CDR3 protein. In the table there are 750,000 to 950,000 distinct CDR3 sequences, 20% to 30% of which are singletons. These data were likewise used in another study, on T cells of mothers and their children. In that study: A few healthy Caucasian mothers gave samples, and so did their six children. Relative to unrelated pairs, biologically related mother-child dyads exhibited marginally greater, non-significant overlap.

V gene TRBV20-1 combines with J gene TRBJ2-5; a weak D match, TRBD2 (6 bases). The clonotype originates from a boy younger than 18 in good health. Sample: blood. The CDR3 reads CSARVEGGQETQYF. The CDR3 DNA follows: TGCAGTGCTAGAGTGGAGGGCGGCCAAGAGACCCAGTACTTC.